This T cell receptor (beta chain) was identified in a study of response to subunit inactivated influenza vaccine (dated by TCRdb to about 2018). In terms of the full investigation: The study used deep quantitative T cell receptor repertoire profiling to track responses to a trivalent subunit inactivated influenza vaccine. General conclusions and limits of the study: It was suggested by the authors that each seasonal influenza vaccination may recruit only a limited number of new T cells.

Turning to this clonotype: It has no known antigen specificity. Base quality data are lacking; no much larger clone is found one base away.

The library was obtained by RT-PCR. Data came from an Illumina HiSeq 2500. The raw public data were reprocessed by TCRdb itself: fastp quality trimming at Q25, MiXCR clonotype calling, in-frame beta chains only. Each record represents a unique CDR3 protein, reported with the most common genes and DNA among its rows. The sample yields 650,000 to 850,000 distinct CDR3 sequences; approximately 15% were counted once. In total, the top ten clones hold roughly 6.4% of the sample. Trimming removed 7 bases from V and 6 bases from J, leaving 9 bases between the germline ends. The CDR3 holds 12 amino acids from the cysteine to the phenylalanine. Only CDR3 DNA is held: 36 bases, read in frame from base 1.

This chain is built from TRBV12-3 or TRBV12-4 and TRBJ1-4; the D gene remains uncertain. This receptor was identified in a man in his fifties who received an inactivated influenza vaccine. Donor details come from another sample of the same person, matched by shared clones. The source material was PBMCs from blood, sampled 14 days before vaccination. The DNA reads as follows: TGTGCCAGCAAAGCGGAATATGAAAAACTGTTTTTT. Its amino acids are CASKAEYEKLFF.